The text below deals with one T cell receptor beta chain. Germline assignment: CDR1 MDHEN and CDR2 SYDVKM. Between the trimmed V and J ends, which lost 6 bases and 9 bases, there was a span of 21 bases. CDR3 length: 15 residues. This sample was included in a study of blood T cell repertoires in COVID-19. Study processing details: For nucleated cells, counts were estimated from reference gene primer amplification. TCRdb keeps only in-frame clones here, not all; method: immunoSEQ multiplex PCR. That table is the source of V, J and clone size, and D and trimming were worked out from the DNA. Here the sample spans hundreds of thousands of clones, 80% to 90% being singletons.

The sample was PBMCs or T cells enriched from blood (not recorded which). The sequence was obtained from a man aged 25-40 years who had recovered from COVID-19. The chain is built from TRBV28 and TRBJ1-5, with D hard to call. The CDR3 sequence: CASSMGGGSFRPQHF. DNA for the CDR3: TGTGCCAGCAGCATGGGCGGAGGGAGTTTCAGGCCCCAGCATTTT.